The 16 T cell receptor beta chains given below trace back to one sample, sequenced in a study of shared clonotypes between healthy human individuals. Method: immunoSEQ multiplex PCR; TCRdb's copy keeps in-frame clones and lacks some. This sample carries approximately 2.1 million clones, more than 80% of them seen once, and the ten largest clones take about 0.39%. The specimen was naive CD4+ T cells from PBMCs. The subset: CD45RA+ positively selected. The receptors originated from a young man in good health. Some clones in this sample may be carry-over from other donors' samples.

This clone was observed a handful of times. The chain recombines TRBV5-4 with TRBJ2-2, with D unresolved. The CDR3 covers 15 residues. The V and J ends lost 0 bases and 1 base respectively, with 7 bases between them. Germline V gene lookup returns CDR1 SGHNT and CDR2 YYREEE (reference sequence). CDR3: CASSLAPGNTGELFF. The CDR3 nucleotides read TGTGCCAGCAGCTTGGCACCGGGGAACACCGGGGAGCTGTTTTTT.

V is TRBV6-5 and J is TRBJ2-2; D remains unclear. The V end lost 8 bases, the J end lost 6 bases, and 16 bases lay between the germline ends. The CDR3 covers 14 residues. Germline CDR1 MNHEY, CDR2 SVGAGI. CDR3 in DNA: TGTGCCAGCTGTAGGACCGGTGGCGCCGGGGAGCTGTTTTTT. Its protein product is CASCRTGGAGELFF.

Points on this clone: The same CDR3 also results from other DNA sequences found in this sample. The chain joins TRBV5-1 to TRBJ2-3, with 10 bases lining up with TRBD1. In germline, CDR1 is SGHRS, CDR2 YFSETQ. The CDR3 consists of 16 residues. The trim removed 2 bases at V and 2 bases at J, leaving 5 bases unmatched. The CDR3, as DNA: TGCGCCAGCAGCTTCCTGGGACAGGGGACCACAGATACGCAGTATTTT. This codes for CASSFLGQGTTDTQYF.

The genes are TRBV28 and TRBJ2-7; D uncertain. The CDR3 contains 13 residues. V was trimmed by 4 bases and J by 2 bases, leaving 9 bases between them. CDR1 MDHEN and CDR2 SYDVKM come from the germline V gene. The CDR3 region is CASSYPKTYEQYF. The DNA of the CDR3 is TGTGCCAGCAGTTACCCCAAAACCTACGAGCAGTACTTC. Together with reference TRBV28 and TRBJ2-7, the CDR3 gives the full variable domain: DVKVTQSSRYLVKRTGEKVFLECVQDMDHENMFWYRQDPGLGLRLIYFSYDVKMKEKGDIPEGYSVSREKKERFSLILESASTNQTSMYLCASSYPKTYEQYFGPGTRLTVT.

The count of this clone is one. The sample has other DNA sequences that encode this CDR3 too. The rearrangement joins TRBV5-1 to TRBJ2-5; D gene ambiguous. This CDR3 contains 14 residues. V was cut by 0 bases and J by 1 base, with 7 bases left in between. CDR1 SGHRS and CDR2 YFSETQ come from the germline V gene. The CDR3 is CASSLGQLQETQYF. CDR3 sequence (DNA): TGCGCCAGCAGCTTGGGGCAGCTCCAAGAGACCCAGTACTTC. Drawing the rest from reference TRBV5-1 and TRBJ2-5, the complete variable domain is KAGVTQTPRYLIKTRGQQVTLSCSPISGHRSVSWYQQTPGQGLQFLFEYFSETQRNKGNFPGRFSGRQFSNSRSEMNVSTLELGDSALYLCASSLGQLQETQYFGPGTRLLVL.

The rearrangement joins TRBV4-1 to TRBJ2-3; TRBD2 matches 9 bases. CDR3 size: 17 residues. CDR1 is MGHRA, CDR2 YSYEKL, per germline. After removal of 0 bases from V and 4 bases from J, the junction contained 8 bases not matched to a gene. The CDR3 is CASSQEDPSGISDTQYF. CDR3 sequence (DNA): TGCGCCAGCAGCCAAGAAGACCCTAGCGGGATCTCAGATACGCAGTATTTT.

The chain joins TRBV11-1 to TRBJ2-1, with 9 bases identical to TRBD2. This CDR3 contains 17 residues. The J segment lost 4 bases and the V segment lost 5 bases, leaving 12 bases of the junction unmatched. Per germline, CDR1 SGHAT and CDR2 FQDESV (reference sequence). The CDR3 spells CASSPRAGLASYNEQFF. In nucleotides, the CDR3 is TGTGCCAGCAGCCCAAGAGCAGGACTAGCGTCTTACAATGAGCAGTTCTTC.

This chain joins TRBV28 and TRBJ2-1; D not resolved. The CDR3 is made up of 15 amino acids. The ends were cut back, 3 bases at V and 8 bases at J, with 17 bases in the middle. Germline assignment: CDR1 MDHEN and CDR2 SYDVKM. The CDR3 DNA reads TGTGCCAGCAGTTTGGTGGATGCGGTTGGGGATGAGCAGTTCTTC. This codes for CASSLVDAVGDEQFF.

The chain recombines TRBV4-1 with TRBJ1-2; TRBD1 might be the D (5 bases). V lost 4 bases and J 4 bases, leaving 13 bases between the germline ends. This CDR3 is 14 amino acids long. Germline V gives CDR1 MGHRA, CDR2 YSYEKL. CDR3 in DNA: TGCGCCAGCAGCCCGACATTGGGGGGCTATGGCTACACCTTC. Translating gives CASSPTLGGYGYTF.

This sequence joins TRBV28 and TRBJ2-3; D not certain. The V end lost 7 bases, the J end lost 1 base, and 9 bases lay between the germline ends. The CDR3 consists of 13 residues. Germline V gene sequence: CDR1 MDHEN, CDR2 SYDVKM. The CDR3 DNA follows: TGTGCCAGCACTGAGTATCGCACAGATACGCAGTATTTT. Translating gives CASTEYRTDTQYF.

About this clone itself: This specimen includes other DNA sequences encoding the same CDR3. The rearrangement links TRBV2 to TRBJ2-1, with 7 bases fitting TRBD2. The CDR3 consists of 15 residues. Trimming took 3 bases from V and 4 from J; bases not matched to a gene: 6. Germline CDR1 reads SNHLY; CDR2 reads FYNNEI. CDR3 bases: TGTGCCAGCAGTGATGGGCTAGCGGCATACAATGAGCAGTTCTTC. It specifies CASSDGLAAYNEQFF. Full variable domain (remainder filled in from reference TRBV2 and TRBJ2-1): EPEVTQTPSHQVTQMGQEVILRCVPISNHLYFYWYRQILGQKVEFLVSFYNNEISEKSEIFDDQFSVERPDGSNFTLKIRSTKLEDSAMYFCASSDGLAAYNEQFFGPGTRLTVL.

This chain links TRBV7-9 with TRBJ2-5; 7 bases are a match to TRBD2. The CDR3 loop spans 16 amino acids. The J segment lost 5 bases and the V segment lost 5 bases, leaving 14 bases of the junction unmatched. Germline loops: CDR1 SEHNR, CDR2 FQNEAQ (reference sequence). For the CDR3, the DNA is TGTGCCAGCAGCCCCGGCGGGGGACCGTTTCGGGAGACCCAGTACTTC. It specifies CASSPGGGPFRETQYF.

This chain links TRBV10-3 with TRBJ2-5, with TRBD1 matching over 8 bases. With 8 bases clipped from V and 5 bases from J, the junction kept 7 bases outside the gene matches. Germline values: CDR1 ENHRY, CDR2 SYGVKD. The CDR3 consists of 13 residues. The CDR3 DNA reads TGTGCCATCGCCGCCGGGACAGGTGAGACCCAGTACTTC. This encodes CAIAAGTGETQYF.

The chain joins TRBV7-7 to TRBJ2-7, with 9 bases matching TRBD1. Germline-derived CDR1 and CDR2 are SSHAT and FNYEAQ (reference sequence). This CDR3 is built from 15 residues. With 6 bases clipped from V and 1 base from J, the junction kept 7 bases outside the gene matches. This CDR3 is CASSPGQGSSYEQYF. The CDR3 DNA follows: TGTGCCAGCAGTCCCGGACAGGGGTCGTCCTACGAGCAGTACTTC.

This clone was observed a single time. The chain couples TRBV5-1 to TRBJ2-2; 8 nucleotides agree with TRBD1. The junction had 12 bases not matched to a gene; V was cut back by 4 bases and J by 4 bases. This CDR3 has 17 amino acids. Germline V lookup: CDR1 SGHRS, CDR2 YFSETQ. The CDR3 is CASSRDRGDGRTGELFF. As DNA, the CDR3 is TGCGCCAGCAGCCGCGACAGGGGCGATGGACGCACCGGGGAGCTGTTTTTT.

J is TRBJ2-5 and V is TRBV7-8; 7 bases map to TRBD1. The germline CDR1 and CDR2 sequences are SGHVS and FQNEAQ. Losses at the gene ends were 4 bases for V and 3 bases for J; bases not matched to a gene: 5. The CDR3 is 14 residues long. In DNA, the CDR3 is TGTGCCAGCAGCTCGCCGACAGGGAAAGAGACCCAGTACTTC. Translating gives CASSSPTGKETQYF.